This entry is about one T cell receptor (beta chain). Study processing details: How many nucleated cells were present was estimated from reference gene primer amplification. TCRdb's table, derived via immunoSEQ multiplex PCR, lists solely in-frame clones and lacks some. The V and J calls and clone size come from that table; D and trimming were worked out from the DNA. The table includes more than 60,000 clones, about 88% detected once. The sample is drawn from a study of blood T cell repertoires in COVID-19. At the level of the study: Samples came from the United States, Italy and Spain, spanning acute and convalescent COVID-19. Sources were T cells, B-cell-depleted T cells, or PBMCs; the material itself was cDNA or gDNA.

The clonotype originates from a woman between 45 and 60 years old with active or convalescent COVID-19. The sequencing sample was made of peripheral blood.

For the CDR3, the DNA is TGTGCCAGCGGACAGGGTCACTATGGCTACACCTTC. Translated: CASGQGHYGYTF. The gene calls are TRBV5-5 and TRBJ1-2, with 8 bases matching TRBD1. Losses at the gene ends were 7 bases for V and 3 bases for J; bases not matched to a gene: 2. The CDR3 is made up of 12 amino acids. Germline-derived CDR1 and CDR2 are SGHKS and YYEKEE (reference sequence).